Shown below are 3 T cell receptor beta chains from a single sample sequenced in a study of blood T cell repertoires in COVID-19. The assay was immunoSEQ multiplex PCR, and TCRdb's table has in-frame clones only and misses some. The sample lists some 210,000 clones; around 90% were seen once. Input material: peripheral blood. Receptors originate from a man aged 55 to 70 with COVID-19, enrolled during active disease.

The chain couples TRBV6-7 to TRBJ2-7; maybe TRBD2 (7 bases). TRBV6-7 is marked as an open reading frame, function uncertain. This CDR3 has 14 residues. Trimming took 5 bases from V and 3 from J, leaving 14 bases between them. The CDR3 DNA follows: TGTGCCAGCAGTCAGGGGAGGGCTCACTACGAGCAGTACTTC. Translating it yields CASSQGRAHYEQYF.

The chain joins TRBV21-1 to TRBJ2-1; the DNA was not compared with TRBD1, the D call given in the table. TRBV21-1 is given as a pseudogene. This CDR3 is 16 amino acids long. CDR3 loop: CASSTRGGQGPNEQFF. The CDR3 region has the DNA TGTGCCAGCAGCACCAGGGGGGGACAGGGTCCGAATGAGCAGTTCTTC.

As regards this clone: The germline gene is not matched at one end of the junction; a read error may be the cause. The chain joins TRBV7-2 to TRBJ2-7; 11 bases line up with TRBD1. The CDR3 runs 14 residues. Germline-derived CDR1 and CDR2 are SGHTA and FQGNSA. This CDR3 reads CASSLARTGGVMDF. In nucleotides, the CDR3 is TGTGCCAGCAGCTTAGCCCGGACAGGGGGCGTTATGGACTTC.